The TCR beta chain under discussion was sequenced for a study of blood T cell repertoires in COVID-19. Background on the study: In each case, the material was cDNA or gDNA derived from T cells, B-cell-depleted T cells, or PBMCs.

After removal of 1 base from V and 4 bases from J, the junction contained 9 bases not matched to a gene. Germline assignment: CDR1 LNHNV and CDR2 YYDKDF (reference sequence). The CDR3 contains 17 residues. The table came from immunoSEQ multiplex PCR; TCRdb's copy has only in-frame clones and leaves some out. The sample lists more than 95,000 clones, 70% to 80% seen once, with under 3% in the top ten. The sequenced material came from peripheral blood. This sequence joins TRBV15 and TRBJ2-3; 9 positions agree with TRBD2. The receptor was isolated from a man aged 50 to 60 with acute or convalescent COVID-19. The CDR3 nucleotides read TGTGCCACCAGCAGAGTCTCGCGGGGGGGCGTGGCAGATACGCAGTATTTT. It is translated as CATSRVSRGGVADTQYF.